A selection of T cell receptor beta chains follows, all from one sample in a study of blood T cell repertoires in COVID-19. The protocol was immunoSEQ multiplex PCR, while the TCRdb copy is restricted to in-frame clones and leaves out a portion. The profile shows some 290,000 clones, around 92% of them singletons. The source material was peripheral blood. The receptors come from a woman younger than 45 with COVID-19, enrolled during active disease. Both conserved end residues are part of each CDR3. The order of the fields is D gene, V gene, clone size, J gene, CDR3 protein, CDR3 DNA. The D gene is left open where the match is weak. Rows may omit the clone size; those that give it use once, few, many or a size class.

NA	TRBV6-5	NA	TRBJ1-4	CASSTRGVLEKLFF	TGTGCCAGCAGTACCCGGGGGGTGTTAGAAAAACTGTTTTTT
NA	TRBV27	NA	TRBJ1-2	CASRTLYQGLHGYTF	TGTGCCAGCAGGACCCTATACCAGGGGCTACATGGCTACACCTTC
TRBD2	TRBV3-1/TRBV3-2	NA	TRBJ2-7	CASSRLTSGGSYEQYF	TGTGCCAGCAGCCGCCTTACTAGCGGGGGCTCCTACGAGCAGTACTTC
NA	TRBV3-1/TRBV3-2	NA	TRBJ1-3	CASSQVAENTIYF	TGTGCCAGCAGCCAAGTAGCGGAAAACACCATATATTTT
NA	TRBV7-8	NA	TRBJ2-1	CASSYWTASYNEQFF	TGTGCCAGCAGCTATTGGACAGCCTCCTACAATGAGCAGTTCTTC
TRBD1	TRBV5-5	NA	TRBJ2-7	CASSWRTGDEQYF	TGTGCCAGCAGCTGGAGGACAGGGGACGAGCAGTACTTC
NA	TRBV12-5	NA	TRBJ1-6	CASGQNPRGSPLHF	TGTGCTAGTGGTCAAAACCCCAGGGGCTCACCCCTCCACTTT
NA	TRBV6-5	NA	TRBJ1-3	CASHGGNTIYF	TGTGCCAGTCACGGGGGAAACACCATATATTTT
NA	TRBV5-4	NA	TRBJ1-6	CASSPFGYNSPLHF	TGTGCCAGCAGTCCTTTCGGTTATAATTCACCCCTCCACTTT
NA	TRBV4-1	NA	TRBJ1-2	CASSLLTDNYGYTF	TGCGCCAGCAGCCTACTGACTGATAACTATGGCTACACCTTC
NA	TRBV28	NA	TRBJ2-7	CASSPPGTAAYEQYF	TGTGCCAGCAGCCCGCCCGGGACTGCAGCCTACGAGCAGTACTTC
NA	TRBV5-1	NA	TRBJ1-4	CASSLAAAGDEKLFF	TGCGCCAGCAGCTTGGCGGCAGCGGGGGATGAAAAACTGTTTTTT
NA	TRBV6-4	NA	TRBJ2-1	CASSDSKSGRGGEQFF	TGTGCCAGCAGTGACTCGAAGTCCGGCAGGGGTGGCGAGCAGTTCTTC
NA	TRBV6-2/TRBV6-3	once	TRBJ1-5	CASRFRGPLNNQPQHF	TGTGCCAGCCGTTTCAGGGGCCCTCTTAACAATCAGCCCCAGCATTTT
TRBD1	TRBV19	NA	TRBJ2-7	CASSETGGPYEQYF	TGTGCCAGTAGCGAGACAGGGGGCCCCTACGAGCAGTACTTC
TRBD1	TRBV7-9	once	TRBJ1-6	CASRLGQARESPLHF	TGTGCCAGCAGGTTGGGACAGGCGAGAGAATCACCCCTCCACTTT
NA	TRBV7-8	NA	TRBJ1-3	CASSLALGRSGNTIYF	TGTGCCAGCAGCTTAGCCCTTGGGAGGTCTGGAAACACCATATATTTT
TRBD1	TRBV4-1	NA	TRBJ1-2	CASSHLQRGQGDYGYTF	TGCGCCAGCAGCCATCTCCAGCGGGGACAGGGGGACTATGGCTACACCTTC
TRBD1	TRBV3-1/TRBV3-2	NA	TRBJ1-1	CASSPGQGIYTEAFF	TGTGCCAGCAGCCCGGGACAGGGGATCTACACTGAAGCTTTCTTT
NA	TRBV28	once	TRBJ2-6	CASSRAGTGANVLTF	TGTGCCAGCAGTCGCGCCGGGACTGGGGCCAACGTCCTGACTTTC
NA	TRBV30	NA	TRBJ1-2	CAWSVGGASYSYTF	TGTGCCTGGAGTGTAGGGGGGGCGTCCTATAGCTACACCTTC
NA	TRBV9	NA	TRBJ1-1	CASSAGQPNTEAFF	TGTGCCAGCAGCGCCGGACAGCCGAACACTGAAGCTTTCTTT
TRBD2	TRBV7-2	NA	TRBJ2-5	CASRMSWQRGIEETQYF	TGTGCCAGCAGAATGTCGTGGCAGCGGGGGATTGAAGAGACCCAGTACTTC
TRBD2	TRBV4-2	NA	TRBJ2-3	CASSPGLAGGTDTQYF	TGTGCCAGCAGCCCAGGACTAGCGGGGGGCACAGATACGCAGTATTTT
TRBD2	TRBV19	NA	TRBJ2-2	CASSNSGGATELFF	TGTGCCAGTAGTAATAGCGGGGGGGCCACGGAGCTGTTTTTT
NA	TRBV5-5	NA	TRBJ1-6	CASSFGHDLPPLHF	TGTGCCAGCAGCTTTGGGCACGACCTTCCACCCCTCCACTTT